Detailed here is one T cell receptor (beta chain). Antigen: not known. Culture lasted around eleven days before CD4+ T cell isolation. The length of the CDR3 is 16 residues. Germline V lookup: CDR1 SGDLS, CDR2 YYNGEE. The ends lost 4 bases at V and 7 bases at J; junction bases unmatched: 17. Repertoires were generated with immunoSEQ multiplex PCR, while TCRdb's copy carries only in-frame clones and drops some. Here the sample spans more than 40,000 clones, around 76% being singletons. This specimen comes from a study of vaccination effects on CD4 cells after COVID-19. Study-wide background: Expansion with viral peptide pools was applied to antigen-specific CD4+ T cells by the ViraFEST assay prior to sequencing. Participants each got two BNT162b2 or mRNA-1273 vaccine doses. Study outcomes and limitations: Spike-reactive clones found after vaccination in convalescents were mainly new vaccine-induced clones. Late post-vaccination samples showed marked contraction of infection- and vaccine-induced clones.

The starting material was CD4+ T cells from PBMCs cultured without peptide, obtained before COVID-19 vaccination. The chain recombines TRBV9 with TRBJ2-7; 7 bases map to TRBD2. This receptor was taken from a human donor who had a prior SARS-CoV-2 infection. The CDR3 reads CASSRSVGGDGMEQYF. The CDR3 nucleotides read TGTGCCAGCAGCCGCAGCGTTGGGGGGGACGGTATGGAGCAGTACTTC. The variable domain in full, completed from reference TRBV9 and TRBJ2-7, reads DSGVTQTPKHLITATGQRVTLRCSPRSGDLSVYWYQQSLDQGLQFLIQYYNGEERAKGNILERFSAQQFPDLHSELNLSSLELGDSALYFCASSRSVGGDGMEQYFGPGTRLTVT.